The 17 T cell receptor beta chains below come from one sample, sequenced in a study of blood T cell repertoires in COVID-19. TCRdb's table, derived via immunoSEQ multiplex PCR, lists solely in-frame clones and lacks some. This sample has roughly 250,000 clones, with approximately 88% found just once. The sequencing sample was made of PBMCs or T cells enriched from blood (not recorded which). The receptors originated from a woman aged 35 to 49 with acute COVID-19.

The chain is built from TRBV28 and TRBJ2-3; D call uncertain. This CDR3 is 14 amino acids long. Deletions cut 6 bases from V and 0 bases from J, with 10 bases between. Germline CDR1 MDHEN, CDR2 SYDVKM. CDR3 DNA sequence: TGTGCCAGCAGGTCTTTCCTTAGCACAGATACGCAGTATTTT. Protein: CASRSFLSTDTQYF. Full variable domain (remainder filled in from reference TRBV28 and TRBJ2-3): DVKVTQSSRYLVKRTGEKVFLECVQDMDHENMFWYRQDPGLGLRLIYFSYDVKMKEKGDIPEGYSVSREKKERFSLILESASTNQTSMYLCASRSFLSTDTQYFGPGTRLTVL.

The rearrangement uses TRBV29-1 and TRBJ2-1; a weak D match, TRBD2 (6 bases). V was trimmed by 7 bases and J by 4 bases, leaving 14 bases between them. Germline V gives CDR1 SQVTM, CDR2 ANQGSEA. There are 13 residues in the CDR3. CDR3 DNA sequence: TGCAGCGCCGTCGGGGGAGGTTACAATGAGCAGTTCTTC. It encodes CSAVGGGYNEQFF.

The chain employs TRBV30 and TRBJ1-6, with unresolved D. The V gene lost 1 base and the J gene lost 13 bases, with 11 bases spanning the gap. The CDR3 loop spans 12 amino acids. Germline values: CDR1 GTSNPN, CDR2 SVGIG (reference sequence). DNA for the CDR3: TGTGCCTGGAGTGCCCAGGTTGCGCCCCTCCACTTT. Translated, it gives CAWSAQVAPLHF.

The chain carries TRBV7-9 and TRBJ2-5; 7 positions agree with TRBD2. Per germline, CDR1 SEHNR and CDR2 FQNEAQ (reference sequence). Unmatched junction bases numbered 6, after V lost 1 base and J lost 4 bases. The CDR3 loop spans 15 amino acids. This chain's CDR3 is CASSLVGGSVETQYF. The CDR3 DNA follows: TGTGCCAGCAGCTTAGTAGGCGGGAGTGTAGAGACCCAGTACTTC.

The J gene is TRBJ2-2, the V gene TRBV6-1; possible D gene TRBD2, 6 bases. Looked up from germline, CDR1 is MNHNS and CDR2 is SASEGT. V was cut by 0 bases and J by 3 bases, with 11 bases left in between. The CDR3 is made up of 16 amino acids. The CDR3 nucleotides are TGTGCCAGCAGTGAAGCGCGGGGCACCTACACCGGGGAGCTGTTTTTT. This sequence encodes CASSEARGTYTGELFF.

The chain is built from TRBV30 and TRBJ1-4; D unresolved. Trimming took off 0 bases at V and 8 bases at J, with 7 bases between the two ends. The CDR3 extends over 12 amino acids. CDR1 is GTSNPN, CDR2 SVGIG, per germline (reference sequence). The CDR3, as DNA: TGTGCCTGGAGTGTACAAGAAGAAAAACTGTTTTTT. Its protein product is CAWSVQEEKLFF.

The CDR3 here is CASSRGQGGGTEAFF. DNA for the CDR3: TGCGCCAGCAGCCGGGGACAGGGGGGAGGAACTGAAGCTTTCTTT. The genes are TRBV5-1 and TRBJ1-1; 11 bases align to TRBD1. Germline loops: CDR1 SGHRS, CDR2 YFSETQ. With 4 bases clipped from V and 5 bases from J, the junction kept 7 bases outside the gene matches. This CDR3 has 15 amino acids.

J is TRBJ2-3 and V is TRBV6-5, with a possible D match to TRBD2 (5 bases). Germline CDR1 and CDR2: MNHEY and SVGAGI. The CDR3 is 13 residues long. The V end was cut by 7 bases, the J end by 4 bases, with 12 bases between. The CDR3: CASIGLAADTQYF. For the CDR3, the DNA is TGTGCCAGCATCGGACTGGCGGCAGATACGCAGTATTTT.

The V call is TRBV28, the J call TRBJ2-7, with 9 bases matching TRBD2. This CDR3 comprises 15 residues. Germline V gene sequence: CDR1 MDHEN, CDR2 SYDVKM. V lost 1 base, J lost 4 bases, and 5 bases stayed unmatched. CDR3: CASSLLAGAGYEQYF. In nucleotides, the CDR3 is TGTGCCAGCAGTTTATTAGCGGGAGCAGGATACGAGCAGTACTTC.

At least ten counts were recorded for this clone. V gene TRBV2 combines with J gene TRBJ1-2, with a weak D call TRBD1 (5 bases). Germline CDR1 SNHLY, CDR2 FYNNEI. This CDR3 spans 14 amino acids. Between the trimmed V and J ends, which lost 6 bases and 0 bases, there was a span of 11 bases. DNA of the CDR3: TGTGCCAGCAGAGCCATGGGGCCTAACTATGGCTACACCTTC. Residues: CASRAMGPNYGYTF.

The rearrangement joins TRBV19 to TRBJ1-2; 8 nucleotides agree with TRBD1. V shed 3 bases, J shed 2 bases, and the junction held 5 bases outside the gene matches. Germline loops: CDR1 LNHDA, CDR2 SQIVND (reference sequence). There are 15 residues in the CDR3. The CDR3 here is CASSMEGQANYGYTF. The DNA of the CDR3 is TGTGCCAGTAGTATGGAGGGACAGGCAAACTATGGCTACACCTTC. The entire variable domain, with the rest obtained from reference TRBV19 and TRBJ1-2, is as follows: DGGITQSPKYLFRKEGQNVTLSCEQNLNHDAMYWYRQDPGQGLRLIYYSQIVNDFQKGDIAEGYSVSREKKESFPLTVTSAQKNPTAFYLCASSMEGQANYGYTFGSGTRLTVV.

The CDR3 DNA is TGTGCCAGCAGCCTAGAGACTAGCGGCTACGAGCAGTACTTC. It specifies CASSLETSGYEQYF. The V and J genes are TRBV7-9 and TRBJ2-7; 9 positions agree with TRBD2. CDR3 length equals 14 residues. Germline trimming cut 5 bases from V and 3 bases from J; bases unmatched to any gene: 5. The V gene's germline CDR1 is SEHNR and CDR2 FQNEAQ (reference sequence).

This clone was detected once. The chain recombines TRBV27 with TRBJ1-4; 9 bases are shared with TRBD1. This CDR3 is built from 15 residues. V shed 5 bases, J shed 7 bases, and the junction held 8 bases outside the gene matches. Per germline, CDR1 MNHEY and CDR2 SMNVEV (reference sequence). The CDR3 DNA sequence: TGTGCCAGCAGTCCCTGGGACAGGGTGACTGAAAAACTGTTTTTT. Residues: CASSPWDRVTEKLFF.

The chain links TRBV4-1 to TRBJ1-3; 8 bases match TRBD1. Per germline, CDR1 MGHRA and CDR2 YSYEKL. The CDR3 sequence is 16 residues long. J was trimmed by 4 bases and V by 3 bases; bases with no gene match: 8. The CDR3 DNA reads TGCGCCAGCAGCCATCGGACAGGGAATAGAGGAAACACCATATATTTT. Its translation is CASSHRTGNRGNTIYF.

The chain employs TRBV27 and TRBJ2-7, with 8 bases aligning to TRBD2. The CDR3 spans 14 residues. The V segment lost 4 bases and the J segment 2 bases; nucleotides outside the gene matches: 4. Germline V gives CDR1 MNHEY, CDR2 SMNVEV (reference sequence). CDR3 nucleotides: TGTGCCAGCAGTTCAGCGGGAGTCCCCTACGAGCAGTACTTC. This encodes CASSSAGVPYEQYF.

CDR3 residues: CASSMAREKLFF. The CDR3, as DNA: TGTGCCAGTAGTATGGCCCGTGAAAAACTGTTTTTT. The chain is built from TRBV19 and TRBJ1-4; D is ambiguous. Trimming removed 3 bases at V and 7 bases at J, with 6 bases between. Germline lookup yields CDR1 LNHDA and CDR2 SQIVND (reference sequence). The CDR3 loop spans 12 amino acids.

This chain links TRBV18 with TRBJ1-2; 9 bases map to TRBD1. J lost 3 bases, V lost 3 bases, and 5 bases had no gene match. The germline gives CDR1 KGHSH, CDR2 LQKENI. The CDR3 has 15 residues. The CDR3 nucleotides read TGTGCCAGCTCACCTCGGACAGGGGAAGACTATGGCTACACCTTC. Its protein is CASSPRTGEDYGYTF.